This T cell receptor beta chain was documented in a study of technical replicates of blood from several donors. The CDR3 has 17 amino acids. CDR1 LNHDA and CDR2 SQIVND come from the germline V gene (reference sequence). V shed 3 bases, J shed 5 bases, and the junction held 10 bases outside the gene matches. Libraries were prepared by immunoSEQ multiplex PCR; TCRdb keeps only in-frame clonotypes and omits some of them. This sample has about 80,000 clones, with around 96% found just once. The source material was T cells isolated from PBMCs. The TCR originated in a human donor in good health. This chain connects TRBV19 to TRBJ2-1; 10 bases align to TRBD2. The CDR3 is CASSIRLRTSGDNEQFF. For the CDR3, the DNA is TGTGCCAGTAGTATCAGGTTACGGACTAGCGGCGACAATGAGCAGTTCTTC.